This T cell receptor beta chain derives from a study of blood T cell repertoires in COVID-19. Across the study: Acute and convalescent COVID-19 samples came from the United States, Italy and Spain.

This CDR3 is built from 14 residues. V lost 6 bases to trimming and J lost 5 bases; unmatched junction nucleotides: 8. Germline values: CDR1 SGHRS, CDR2 YFSETQ. Study processing details: Estimated nucleated cell counts came from reference gene primer amplification. Repertoires were generated with immunoSEQ multiplex PCR, while TCRdb's copy carries only in-frame clones and drops some. V, J and clone size are those of that table, while D and trimming were read from the DNA. The profile shows around 140,000 clones, 60% to 80% of them singletons. The chain carries TRBV5-1 and TRBJ2-1, with 7 positions matching TRBD1. The sequence derives from a woman aged 45-65 years with active or convalescent COVID-19. The source material was peripheral blood. The CDR3: CASKVEGADNEQFF. In DNA form, the CDR3 reads TGCGCCAGCAAAGTTGAGGGGGCGGACAATGAGCAGTTCTTC.